This record concerns one T cell receptor beta chain sequence. The participants were between roughly 18 and 89 years old and came from under 25 US areas. Assignments of participants to cohorts depended upon their own reported clinical history. The entry originates in a study of blood T cell repertoires in COVID-19. In the study overall: T cells, B-cell-depleted T cells, or PBMCs provided the cDNA or gDNA that served as material.

The V end was cut by 3 bases, the J end by 7 bases, with 12 bases between. From germline, CDR1 is KGHSH and CDR2 LQKENI. The CDR3 has 14 amino acids. The method was immunoSEQ multiplex PCR; TCRdb's version includes in-frame clones alone and lacks a portion of them. Among 150,000 to 200,000 clones listed, 84% were seen once. The clonotype originates from a man aged 50 to 59 who had recovered from COVID-19. The sequenced sample was PBMCs or T cells enriched from blood (not recorded which). V and J are TRBV18 and TRBJ1-4; weak D call: TRBD1 (5 bases). This CDR3 is CASSPGGAGEKLFF. CDR3 nucleotide sequence: TGTGCCAGCTCACCGGGAGGGGCAGGTGAAAAACTGTTTTTT.